Following are 13 T cell receptor beta chains from one sample sequenced in a study of immune characterization of retroperitoneal liposarcoma (dated by TCRdb to 2018 to 2020). The method was PCR. Sequenced on a NextSeq 500. Starting from the raw public reads, TCRdb applied fastp trimming at Q25, assembled clones with MiXCR and retained in-frame beta chains. CDR3 protein sequences are deduplicated, and each keeps its most common genes and DNA. This sample gives around 10,000 distinct CDR3 sequences in total; roughly 53% of them show up just once. 10% of the sample is held by the ten biggest clonotypes. The sequencing sample was made of tumor tissue. The receptor set was obtained from a female donor with retroperitoneal liposarcoma.

V and J are TRBV6-8 and TRBJ2-1, with 14 bases fitting TRBD2. The CDR3 consists of 14 residues. CDR1 and CDR2 from the germline V gene are MNHGY and SAAAGT. V dropped 6 bases and J dropped 10; count of bases not matched to a gene: 5. CDR3 in amino acids: CASRGLAGGAEQFF. The CDR3 coding sequence is TGTGCCAGCAGAGGACTAGCGGGAGGCGCGGAGCAGTTCTTC.

The chain combines TRBV6-6 with TRBJ2-5, with a possible D match to TRBD2 (5 bases). The CDR3 loop spans 15 amino acids. Trimming left V 2 bases short and J 7 bases short, with 17 bases between. CDR1 and CDR2 from the germline V gene are MNHNY and SVGAGI (reference sequence). The CDR3 nucleotides are TGTGCCAGCAGTTACCAGGCCGGGGTATGGAGGACCCAGTACTTC. Its protein product is CASSYQAGVWRTQYF.

The gene calls are TRBV6-1 and TRBJ2-1; possible D gene TRBD2, 5 bases. The ends were cut back, 6 bases at V and 4 bases at J, with 19 bases in the middle. CDR3 length: 16 amino acids. Germline CDR1 is MNHNS and CDR2 is SASEGT. As DNA, the CDR3 is TGTGCCAGCAGATCGGACTCCATCCTAAAATACAATGAGCAGTTCTTC. Translation gives CASRSDSILKYNEQFF.

The chain employs TRBV10-3 and TRBJ2-1; possible D gene TRBD1, 6 bases. The DNA end is a closer match to TRBJ2-5, so the J assignment may be wrong. The V gene's germline CDR1 is ENHRY and CDR2 SYGVKD. The CDR3 is 15 amino acids. The CDR3 DNA reads TGTGCCATCAGGGCTTATGGACAGCCTCAAGAGACCCAGTACTTC. Translated, it gives CAIRAYGQPQETQYF.

This clonotype came up many times. This chain links TRBV6-1 with TRBJ2-7, with D perhaps TRBD1 (6 bases). The CDR3 length is 13 residues. V dropped 6 bases and J dropped 7 bases, with 16 bases sitting between them. Germline-derived CDR1 and CDR2 are MNHNS and SASEGT. The CDR3 coding sequence is TGTGCCAGCAGACTACAGGGCTACGGGGAGCAGTACTTC. Amino acid sequence: CASRLQGYGEQYF.

This clonotype is deemed medium-sized. This rearrangement joins TRBV7-6 to TRBJ2-5; D could derive from TRBD1 or TRBD2 (6 bases each). Germline-derived CDR1 and CDR2 are SGHVS and FNYEAQ. Trimming pared 7 bases from V and 11 bases from J, leaving 23 bases between. This CDR3 comprises 14 residues. The CDR3 nucleotides are TGTGCCAGCAAACTTTCGATACAGGGAGGTGAGCAGTACTTC. Protein product: CASKLSIQGGEQYF. Variable domain in full (rest from reference TRBV7-6 and TRBJ2-5): GAGVSQSPRYKVTKRGQDVALRCDPISGHVSLYWYRQALGQGPEFLTYFNYEAQQDKSGLPNDRFSAERPEGSISTLTIQRTEQRDSAMYRCASKLSIQGGEQYFGPGTRLLVL.

V gene TRBV6-6 combines with J gene TRBJ2-2; D is undetermined. The V gene's germline CDR1 is MNHNY and CDR2 SVGAGI (reference sequence). Trimming stripped 2 bases from V and 7 bases from J, with 11 bases between. The CDR3 loop spans 14 amino acids. The CDR3 loop is CASSYTTGRGELFF. CDR3 coding DNA: TGTGCCAGCAGTTACACGACTGGCCGCGGGGAGCTGTTTTTT.

This clonotype is medium-sized within its sample. The chain uses TRBV6-6 and TRBJ2-5, with a possible D match to TRBD2 (6 bases). This CDR3 comprises 13 residues. The V and J ends lost 2 bases and 11 bases respectively, with 15 bases between them. Germline assignment: CDR1 MNHNY and CDR2 SVGAGI (reference sequence). The CDR3 region is CASSYSPGGEQYF. The CDR3 bases are TGTGCCAGCAGTTACAGCCCCGGGGGAGAGCAGTACTTC.

The CDR3 loop is CASSRTEDSRGNQPQHF. In nucleotides, the CDR3 is TGTGCCAGCAGTAGAACAGAAGACAGCCGCGGCAATCAGCCCCAGCATTTT. The chain is built from TRBV6-8 and TRBJ1-5; D is possibly TRBD1 (5 bases). The germline gives CDR1 MNHGY, CDR2 SAAAGT. The CDR3 is 17 amino acids. V was cut by 5 bases and J by 2 bases, with 19 bases left in between.

Worth noting for this clonotype: A much bigger clone sits one base away, suggesting this may be a read error. J is TRBJ2-4 and V is TRBV6-8, with TRBD2 identical over 14 bases. The closer fit of TRBJ2-7 to the DNA end suggests the J call may be wrong. The germline CDR1 and CDR2 sequences are MNHGY and SAAAGT. This CDR3 has 17 residues. DNA for the CDR3: TGTGCCAGCAGTATCGGGACTAGCGGGAGCCGGACCTACGAGCAGTACTTC. Its protein product is CASSIGTSGSRTYEQYF.

This clonotype is medium-sized within its sample. The V and J genes are TRBV6-1 and TRBJ2-1; 9 bases align to TRBD1. The CDR3 spans 14 residues. V dropped 6 bases and J dropped 13; count of bases not matched to a gene: 13. Germline CDR1 reads MNHNS; CDR2 reads SASEGT. This CDR3 is CASRLQGAKETQFF. The DNA for the CDR3 is TGTGCCAGCAGACTACAGGGGGCCAAAGAGACCCAGTTCTTC.

This chain connects TRBV6-1 to TRBJ2-1; 10 bases line up with TRBD2. The trim removed 3 bases at V and 5 bases at J, leaving 4 bases unmatched. Germline values: CDR1 MNHNS, CDR2 SASEGT. The CDR3 runs 15 residues. For the CDR3, the DNA is TGTGCCAGCAGTGAGCTAGCGGGAGCCAACAATGAGCAGTTCTTC. It is translated as CASSELAGANNEQFF.

This clonotype rates as large (0.1 to 1%). The chain employs TRBV7-2 and TRBJ1-2; D gene ambiguous. This CDR3 region has 15 residues. V dropped 5 bases and J dropped 7 bases, with 20 bases sitting between them. Germline assignment: CDR1 SGHTA and CDR2 FQGNSA. CDR3 protein: CASSPEQPPSSGYTF. DNA of the CDR3: TGTGCCAGCAGCCCAGAACAGCCCCCCTCTTCTGGCTACACCTTC. The full variable domain, completed using reference TRBV7-2 and TRBJ1-2, is GAGVSQSPSNKVTEKGKDVELRCDPISGHTALYWYRQSLGQGLEFLIYFQGNSAPDKSGLPSDRFSAERTGGSVSTLTIQRTQQEDSAVYLCASSPEQPPSSGYTFGSGTRLTVV.